Listed here is a single T cell receptor (beta chain). Sequenced by immunoSEQ multiplex PCR; TCRdb stores in-frame clones only, minus some. The table includes 15,000 to 20,000 clones, roughly 70% detected once. The data were obtained in a study of sequential checkpoint blockade in melanoma. The CDR3 has 16 amino acids. Germline CDR1 reads SNHLY; CDR2 reads FYNNEI. Treatment specified: randomized to nivolumab then ipilimumab (arm A) or the reverse (arm B). Sorted cells were live CD3+CD8+, lacking CD19 and CD56, from PBMCs. The sequences come from CD8+ T cells sorted from blood (inferred from file names), collected from a patient given nivolumab and ipilimumab in sequence. The TCR originated in a human donor with melanoma. The genes are TRBV2 and TRBJ2-5; tentative D call: TRBD1 (6 bases). The J call may not be correct, given that the DNA end is closer to TRBJ2-7. The CDR3 DNA sequence: TGTGCCAGCAGGGGTAAGAGCGACAGGTTCGTCTACGAGCAGTACTTC. It is translated as CASRGKSDRFVYEQYF.